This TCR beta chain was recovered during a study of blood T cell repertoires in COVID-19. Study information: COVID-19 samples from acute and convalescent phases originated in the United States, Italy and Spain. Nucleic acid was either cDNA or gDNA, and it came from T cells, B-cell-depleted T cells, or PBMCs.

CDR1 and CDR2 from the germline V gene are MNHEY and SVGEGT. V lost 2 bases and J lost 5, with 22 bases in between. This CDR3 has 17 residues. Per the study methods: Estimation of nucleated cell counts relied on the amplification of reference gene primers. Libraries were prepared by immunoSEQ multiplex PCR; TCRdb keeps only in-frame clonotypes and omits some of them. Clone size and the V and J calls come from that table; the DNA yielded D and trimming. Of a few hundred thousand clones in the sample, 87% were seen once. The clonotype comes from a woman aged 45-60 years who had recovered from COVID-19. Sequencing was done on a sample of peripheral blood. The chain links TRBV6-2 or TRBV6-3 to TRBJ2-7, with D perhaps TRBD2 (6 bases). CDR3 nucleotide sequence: TGTGCCAGCAGTTACCCTTTAGGAGGGAATAGTAACGACGAGCAGTACTTC. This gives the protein CASSYPLGGNSNDEQYF.